A selection of T cell receptor beta chains follows, all from one sample in a study of regulatory T cells in long-lasting Graves disease. In TCRdb, the multiplex PCR reads were re-called with MiXCR into one record per CDR3 protein. This sample has around 420,000 distinct CDR3 sequences; 15% to 18% occur once, and the top ten carry around a fifth. The material sequenced was peripheral blood mononuclear cells (PBMCs), taken at new diagnosis, from a patient treated with antithyroid drugs. These receptor sequences come from a female donor with Graves disease. CDR3s include the opening cysteine and the closing phenylalanine or tryptophan. The D gene is left open where the match is weak. Not every row has a clone size; where given, it reads once, few, many or a size class.

TRBJ2-1 | many | TRBV11-2 | TRBD2 | TGTGCCAGCAGCCCCCTTTTGGGGAGGGGTATAGGTGAGCAGTTCTTC | CASSPLLGRGIGEQFF
TRBJ2-2 | few | TRBV27 | - | TGTGCCAGCGCGGAGCAGGGGGGCGTCGGGGAGCTGTTTTTT | CASAEQGGVGELFF
TRBJ2-7 | many | TRBV4-1 | - | TGCGCCAGCAGCCAAGAAGGACTCAACGGGGCTTACGAGCAGTACTTC | CASSQEGLNGAYEQYF
TRBJ2-1 | - | TRBV18 | TRBD1 | TGTGCCAGCTCACCTGTAGGGACAGATAATGAGCAGTTCTTC | CASSPVGTDNEQFF
TRBJ2-5 | - | TRBV27 | TRBD1 | TGTGCCAGCAGGCTAAACAGGGGGCTAGAAGAGACCCAGTACTTC | CASRLNRGLEETQYF
TRBJ2-5 | many | TRBV25-1 | TRBD2 | TGTGCCAGCAGTGATTTAACGCGGGGGGCCCAAGAGACCCAGTACTTC | CASSDLTRGAQETQYF
TRBJ2-5 | - | TRBV7-8 | - | TGTGCCAGCAAGGCGGGACCACAAGAGACCCAGTACTTC | CASKAGPQETQYF
TRBJ2-1 | - | TRBV12-3/TRBV12-4 | - | TGTGCCAGCAGTTTTGAATCTCCTTTTATAGGGCAGTTCTTC | CASSFESPFIGQFF
TRBJ1-1 | many | TRBV6-2/TRBV6-3 | - | TGTGCCAGCAGTTACGGTCTGACTGAAGCTTTCTTT | CASSYGLTEAFF
TRBJ2-5 | many | TRBV30 | - | TGTGCCTGGATCGGGGCAGGGAGTGGCAAAGAGACCCAGTACTTC | CAWIGAGSGKETQYF
TRBJ2-1 | few | TRBV4-2 | - | TGTGCCAGCAGCCAAGATCAGGCTGGTAGCTCCTACAATGAGCAGTTCTTC | CASSQDQAGSSYNEQFF
TRBJ1-2 | few | TRBV28 | TRBD1 | TGTGCCAGCAGTCTCCAGGGGGGGGGCTACACCTTC | CASSLQGGGYTF
TRBJ2-7 | - | TRBV18 | TRBD2 | TGTGCCAGCTCACCACCCCTAGCGGGAGTGCACGAGCAGTACTTC | CASSPPLAGVHEQYF
TRBJ1-3 | few | TRBV7-6 | - | TGTGCCAGTGGACCCGCGCCGGGAAACACCATATATTTT | CASGPAPGNTIYF
TRBJ2-1 | many | TRBV12-3/TRBV12-4 | - | TGTGCCAGCAACAAAGGTGGGGGGCTCCACAATGAGCAGTTCTTC | CASNKGGGLHNEQFF
TRBJ2-1 | many | TRBV29-1 | TRBD2 | TGCAGCGTTGAAGTCGGGGGGGCTCCCTCCTACAATGAGCAGTTCTTC | CSVEVGGAPSYNEQFF
TRBJ2-5 | - | TRBV4-2 | TRBD2 | TGTGCCAGCAGCCACCGACTAGCGGGGGGGCGAGAGACCCAGTACTTC | CASSHRLAGGRETQYF
TRBJ2-7 | many | TRBV28 | - | TGTGCCAGCAGCTCGTACTACAGAGAGCAGTACTTC | CASSSYYREQYF